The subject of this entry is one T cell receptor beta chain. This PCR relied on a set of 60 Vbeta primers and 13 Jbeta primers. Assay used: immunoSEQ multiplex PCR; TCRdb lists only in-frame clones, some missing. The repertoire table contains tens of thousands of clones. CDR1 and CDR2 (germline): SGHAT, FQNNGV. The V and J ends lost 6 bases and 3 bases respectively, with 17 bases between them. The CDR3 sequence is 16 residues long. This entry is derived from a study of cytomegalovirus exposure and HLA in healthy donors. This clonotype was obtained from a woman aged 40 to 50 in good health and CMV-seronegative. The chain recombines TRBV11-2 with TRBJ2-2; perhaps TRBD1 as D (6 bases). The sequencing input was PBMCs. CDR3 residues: CASSPGGAPYTGELFF. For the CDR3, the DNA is TGTGCCAGCAGTCCTGGGGGCGCGCCGTACACCGGGGAGCTGTTTTTT.